This T cell receptor beta chain was sequenced in a study of immune evolution from preneoplasia to lung adenocarcinoma. Regarding the study as a whole: Later-stage lesions appeared to have more T cells, more diversity, less clonality.

Generated by immunoSEQ multiplex PCR, the TCRdb table keeps only in-frame clones and is missing some. Of 10,000 or so clones listed, around three quarters are singletons. Details on this clone: The antigen remains unidentified.

The ends were cut back, 5 bases at V and 3 bases at J, with 7 bases in the middle. Per the germline V gene, CDR1 is MRHNA and CDR2 is SNTAGT. The CDR3 extends over 13 amino acids. The chain joins TRBV6-4 to TRBJ2-2; D gene unclear. The sequence derives from a person aged 65 to 85 with lung adenocarcinoma. The specimen was FFPE minimally invasive lung adenocarcinoma tissue. The CDR3 coding sequence is TGTGCCAGCAGTCAGGTGGACACCGGGGAGCTGTTTTTT. Translating gives CASSQVDTGELFF.